Sequencing of this T cell receptor (beta chain) was carried out in a study of identifying expanded T cells in peripheral blood. About this clone itself: Antigen specificity is unknown.

During the collection period, no donor immune events like infections were recorded. The CDR3 is 15 amino acids. CDR1 KGHSH and CDR2 LQKENI come from the germline V gene. Trimming removed 3 bases from V and 7 bases from J, with 13 bases in between. The assay was immunoSEQ multiplex PCR, and TCRdb's table has in-frame clones only and misses some. The sample carries approximately 100,000 clones, approximately 88% recorded once. Whole-study findings and limits: About 1.2 clones differed between technical replicates, versus approximately 17 and 20 over time.

Sequencing was carried out using blood. The V call is TRBV18, the J call TRBJ1-6, with D uncertain. This receptor was obtained from a person between 18 and 75 years old in good health. CDR3 sequence: CASSPAAGLNSPLHF. The CDR3, as DNA: TGTGCCAGCTCACCCGCGGCAGGCCTCAATTCACCCCTCCACTTT.